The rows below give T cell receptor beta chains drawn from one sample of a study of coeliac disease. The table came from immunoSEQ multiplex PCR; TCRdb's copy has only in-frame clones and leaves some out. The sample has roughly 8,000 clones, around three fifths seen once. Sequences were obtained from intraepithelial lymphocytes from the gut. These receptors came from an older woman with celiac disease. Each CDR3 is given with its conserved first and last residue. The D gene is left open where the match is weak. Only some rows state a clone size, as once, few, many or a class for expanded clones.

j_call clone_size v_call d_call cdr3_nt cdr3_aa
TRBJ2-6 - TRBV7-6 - TGTGCCACCCAGGGGCCCGCACCTGCTGCCAACGTCCTGACTTTC CATQGPAPAANVLTF
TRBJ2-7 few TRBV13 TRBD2 TGTGCCAGCAGCTCGAAAAGCGGGAGGCCCTTGGAGCAGTACTTC CASSSKSGRPLEQYF
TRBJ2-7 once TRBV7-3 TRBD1 TGTGCCAGCAGCCCGGACAGGGGATCCTACGAGCAGTACTTC CASSPDRGSYEQYF
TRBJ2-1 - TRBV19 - TGTGCCAGTACCGTAGGGGTGCAGGGCAATGAGCAGTTCTTC CASTVGVQGNEQFF
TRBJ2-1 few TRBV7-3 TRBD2 TGTGCCAGCAGCTTAGATACCTTGACTAGCGGGAGGGGGGACTCCTACAATGAGCAGTTCTTC CASSLDTLTSGRGDSYNEQFF
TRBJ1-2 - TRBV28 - TGTGCCAGCAGTTTGTTGGGGGGATCCTACTATGGCTACACCTTC CASSLLGGSYYGYTF
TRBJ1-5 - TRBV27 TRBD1 TGTGCCAGCAGTTCCAGACAGGGTTTGGGCAATCAGCCCCAGCATTTT CASSSRQGLGNQPQHF
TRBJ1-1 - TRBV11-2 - TGTGCCAGCAGCTTAGGTAACAGAGCCGCTTTCTTT CASSLGNRAAFF
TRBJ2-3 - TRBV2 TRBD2 TGTGCCACCCTAAAGGAAGGACTAGCGGGGGGCGGGGATACGCAGTATTTT CATLKEGLAGGGDTQYF
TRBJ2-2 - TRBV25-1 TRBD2 TGTGCCAGCAGTCCTCCTGAGATGACTAGCCGCAACACCGGGGAGCTGTTTTTT CASSPPEMTSRNTGELFF
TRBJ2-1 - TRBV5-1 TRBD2 TGCGCCAGCAGCTTGGTCTCTAGCGGGGGGAGCTCCTACAATGAGCAGTTCTTC CASSLVSSGGSSYNEQFF
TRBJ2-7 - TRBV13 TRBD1 TGTGCCAGCAGCGGAGGACAGGCCCTCTACGAGCAGTACTTC CASSGGQALYEQYF
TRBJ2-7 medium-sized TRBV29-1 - TGCAGCGTTGAGGGGGCGGTGGGGGAGTTCTACGAGCAGTACTTC CSVEGAVGEFYEQYF
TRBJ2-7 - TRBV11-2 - TGTGCCAGCAGCCCGGGGACTCGTTCCTACGAGCAGTACTTC CASSPGTRSYEQYF
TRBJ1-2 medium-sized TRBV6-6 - TGTGCCAGCAGAGACATCTATGGCTACACCTTC CASRDIYGYTF
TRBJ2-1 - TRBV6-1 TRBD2 TGTGCCAGCAGTTCGGGACTATCATTTTATGAGCAGTTCTTC CASSSGLSFYEQFF
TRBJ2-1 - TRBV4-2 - TGTGCCAGCAGCCCCATCGAACAGCCCCTTGACAATGAGCAGTTCTTC CASSPIEQPLDNEQFF
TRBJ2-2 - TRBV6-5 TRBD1 TGTGCCAGCATAGACAGGGTCACCGGGGAGCTGTTTTTT CASIDRVTGELFF
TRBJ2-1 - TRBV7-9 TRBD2 TGTGCCAGCAGTTGGGATACTAGCGGGACGTACAATGAGCAGTTCTTC CASSWDTSGTYNEQFF
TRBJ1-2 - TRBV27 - TGTGCCAGCAGTTCTGATCCCAGGGGCTATGGCTACACCTTC CASSSDPRGYGYTF
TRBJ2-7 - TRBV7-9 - TGTGCCAGCAGCTTAATATCCGAGCAGTACTTC CASSLISEQYF
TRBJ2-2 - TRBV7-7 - TGTGCCAGCAGCCCACTCGGTACGTGGGAGCTGTTTTTT CASSPLGTWELFF
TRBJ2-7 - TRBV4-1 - TGCGCCAGCAGCCAAGATTGGACCCGACAGGCAAGAGGGTACTACGAGCAGTACTTC CASSQDWTRQARGYYEQYF
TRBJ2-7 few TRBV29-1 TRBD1 TGCAGCGTTGGGGCCGGGACAGGGGGTTCGGGGCCCGAGCAGTACTTC CSVGAGTGGSGPEQYF
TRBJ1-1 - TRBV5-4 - TGTGCCAGCAGCCCAGACAGACAGAACACTGAAGCTTTCTTT CASSPDRQNTEAFF
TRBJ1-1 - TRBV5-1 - TGCGCCAGCAGCTTGGTGGAGACAGCGAACACTGAAGCTTTCTTT CASSLVETANTEAFF
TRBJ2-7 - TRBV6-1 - TGTGCCAGCAGTGTCCAGGAGGTTTACTACGAGCAGTACTTC CASSVQEVYYEQYF
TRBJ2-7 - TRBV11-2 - TGTGCCAGCAGCTTAGAGCACTCCTCCTACGAGCAGTACTTC CASSLEHSSYEQYF
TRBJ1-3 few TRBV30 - TGTGCCGGGTGGACAGCCAGCTCCTCTGGAAACACCATATATTTT CAGWTASSSGNTIYF
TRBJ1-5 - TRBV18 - TGTGCCAGCTCTCCCTTCGCACAGGGAACGAGTCAGCCCCAGCATTTT CASSPFAQGTSQPQHF
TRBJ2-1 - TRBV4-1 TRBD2 TGCGCCAGCAGCCGGGGACTAGCGGGAGACAATGAGCAGTTCTTC CASSRGLAGDNEQFF
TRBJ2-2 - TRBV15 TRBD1 TGTGCCACCAGCGAATCCCAGACAGGGACCGGGGAGCTGTTTTTT CATSESQTGTGELFF
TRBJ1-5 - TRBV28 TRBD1 TGTGCCAGCCTAGGACAGGGGATAGGAAATCAGCCCCAGCATTTT CASLGQGIGNQPQHF
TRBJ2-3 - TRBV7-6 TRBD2 TGTGCCAGCAGCTTACTAGCGGGAGGGCCGGTAGTGGCAGATACGCAGTATTTT CASSLLAGGPVVADTQYF
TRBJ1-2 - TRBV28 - TGTGCCAGCAGTTCGGACGGCACAGGCAATGGCTACACCTTC CASSSDGTGNGYTF
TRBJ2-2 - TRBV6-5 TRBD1 TGTGCCAGCGCCGGGACAGGGGGTTCCGGGGAGCTGTTTTTT CASAGTGGSGELFF
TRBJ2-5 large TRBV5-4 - TGTGCCAGCAGCTTGGACTCCCAAGAGACCCAGTACTTC CASSLDSQETQYF
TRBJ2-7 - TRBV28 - TGTGCCATCACGACCCGGGATCCTTGGTACGAGCAGTACTTC CAITTRDPWYEQYF
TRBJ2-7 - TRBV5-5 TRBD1 TGTGCCAGCAGCAACAGGGGTAACTACGAGCAGTACTTC CASSNRGNYEQYF
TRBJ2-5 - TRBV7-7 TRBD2 TGTGCCAGCAGCTCCGGGGGGGGCGGGGAGACCCAGTACTTC CASSSGGGGETQYF
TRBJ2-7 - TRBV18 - TGTGCCAGCTCACCGTCTTCGGGGACCTACGAGCAGTACTTC CASSPSSGTYEQYF
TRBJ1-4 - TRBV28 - TGTGCCAGCAGTACCACCCCTCGGGAAAAACTGTTTTTT CASSTTPREKLFF
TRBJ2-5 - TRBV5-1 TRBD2 TGCGCCAGCAGCTTGGTTCTAGCGGGGGTTGGGGAAGAGACCCAGTACTTC CASSLVLAGVGEETQYF
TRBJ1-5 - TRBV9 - TGTGCCAGCAGCCCCACTGGGGAGGGCAATCAGCCCCAGCATTTT CASSPTGEGNQPQHF
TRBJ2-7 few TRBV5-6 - TGTGCCAGCAGCGCCGCCCCCTACGAGCAGTACTTC CASSAAPYEQYF
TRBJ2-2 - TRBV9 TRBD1 TGTGCCAGCAGCCCACCGACAGGGCCTAACACCGGGGAGCTGTTTTTT CASSPPTGPNTGELFF
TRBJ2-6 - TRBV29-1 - TGCAGCGTTCGGGAATCCGGGGCCAACGTCCTGACTTTC CSVRESGANVLTF
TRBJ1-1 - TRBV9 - TGTGCCAGCAGCCGCGGGGGGGGAGACACTGAAGCTTTCTTT CASSRGGGDTEAFF
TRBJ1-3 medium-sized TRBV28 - TGTGCCAGCAGTTTCGACCTGGTACGGGGAACTGGAAACACCATATATTTT CASSFDLVRGTGNTIYF
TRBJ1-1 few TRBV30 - TGTGCCTGGGGGGGGACGAACACTGAAGCTTTCTTT CAWGGTNTEAFF
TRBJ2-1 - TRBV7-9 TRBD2 TGTGCCAGCAGCTTGACTAGCTTTCCTGAGCAGTTCTTC CASSLTSFPEQFF
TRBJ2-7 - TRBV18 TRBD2 TGTGCCAGCTCACCAGCACTAGCGGGAGTAGGCTACGAGCAGTACTTC CASSPALAGVGYEQYF
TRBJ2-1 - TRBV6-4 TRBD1 TGTGCCAGCAGTGAGGGACAGGGTGAGCAGTTCTTC CASSEGQGEQFF
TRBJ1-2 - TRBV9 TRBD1 TGTGCCAGCAGCGCGTCCGGGACAGGGGGCCGGTATGGCTACACCTTC CASSASGTGGRYGYTF
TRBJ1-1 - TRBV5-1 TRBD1 TGCGCCAGCAGCCCGGACAGGGTCGGCTTGGCTTTCTTT CASSPDRVGLAFF
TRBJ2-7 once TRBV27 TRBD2 TGTGCCGCGAGCGGGGGTACTTCCTACGAGCAGTACTTC CAASGGTSYEQYF
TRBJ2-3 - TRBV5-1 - TGCGCCAGCAGCTCGGCTTCAGCGACCACCACAGATACGCAGTATTTT CASSSASATTTDTQYF
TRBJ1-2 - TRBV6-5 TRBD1 TGTGCCAGCAGTTACGGGACAGGGTTCGCCTATGGCTACACCTTC CASSYGTGFAYGYTF
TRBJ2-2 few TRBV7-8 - TGTGCCAGCAGCTTGCCAAACAAGAACACCGGGGAGCTGTTTTTT CASSLPNKNTGELFF